This TCR beta chain derives from a study of early T cells in non-severe SARS-CoV-2 infection. In the study overall: Chains stayed unpaired after sequencing of bulk RNA from unsorted whole blood.

CDR3 length: 14 residues. Germline lookup yields CDR1 SGHAT and CDR2 FQNNGV. V lost 1 base and J lost 0, with 5 bases in between. Attachment of unique molecular identifiers to individual cDNA molecules was performed. TCRdb itself ran the 5' RACE reads through MiXCR, one entry per CDR3 protein. Of tens of thousands of distinct CDR3 sequences in the sample, 3% to 4.5% were seen once. The clonotype originates from an adult who was a healthcare worker with PCR-confirmed SARS-CoV-2 infection or an uninfected control (not recorded which). V usage is TRBV11-2 and J usage is TRBJ2-3, with a possible D match to TRBD2 (5 bases). The material sequenced was whole blood. CDR3 sequence reads: CASSLGTSTDTQYF. CDR3 nucleotides: TGTGCCAGCAGCTTAGGGACTAGCACAGATACGCAGTATTTT.